The 20 T cell receptor beta chains listed next were all sequenced from one sample in a study of response to subunit inactivated influenza vaccine. TCRdb analysed the RT-PCR reads with MiXCR anew, one entry per CDR3 protein. Here the sample spans over 300,000 distinct CDR3 sequences, just over 20% being singletons. This specimen was PBMCs from blood, taken less than 22 months after vaccination. Receptor source: a man between 50 and 75 years old who received an inactivated influenza vaccine.

The chain carries TRBV6-1 and TRBJ1-4; D gene ambiguous. Germline V gene lookup returns CDR1 MNHNS and CDR2 SASEGT. V lost 6 bases to trimming and J lost 5 bases, with 10 bases between them. CDR3 length: 13 amino acids. For the CDR3, the DNA is TGTGCCAGCAGCGAGCAAAGAAATGAAAAACTGTTTTTT. Protein: CASSEQRNEKLFF.

This clonotype was observed a few times. The chain carries TRBV20-1 and TRBJ1-1; no clear D. The CDR3 is 14 residues long. Germline V gene sequence: CDR1 DFQATT, CDR2 SNEGSKA (reference sequence). The V and J ends lost 0 bases and 4 bases respectively, with 12 bases between them. The CDR3 is CSARDLELATEAFF. For the CDR3, the DNA is TGCAGTGCTAGAGACCTAGAATTGGCCACTGAAGCTTTCTTT.

The sample holds a few counts of this clonotype. The chain has TRBV3-1 and TRBJ1-6; D is ambiguous. V gave up 5 bases and J gave up 7 bases, with 12 bases separating them. This CDR3 comprises 14 residues. CDR1 and CDR2 (germline): LGHDT, YNNKEL (reference sequence). The CDR3 bases are TGTGCCAGCAGCGCCCGACAATACAATTCACCCCTCCACTTT. It encodes CASSARQYNSPLHF. Variable domain in full (rest from reference TRBV3-1 and TRBJ1-6): DTAVSQTPKYLVTQMGNDKSIKCEQNLGHDTMYWYKQDSKKFLKIMFSYNNKELIINETVPNRFSPKSPDKAHLNLHINSLELGDSAVYFCASSARQYNSPLHFGNGTRLTVT.

The chain has TRBV12-3 or TRBV12-4 and TRBJ2-1; D might be TRBD2 (6 bases). The CDR3 sequence is 14 residues long. V shed 6 bases and J shed 0 bases, with 9 bases lying between them. CDR3 loop: CASSGTLSYNEQFF. The CDR3 DNA follows: TGTGCCAGCAGCGGGACTCTCTCCTACAATGAGCAGTTCTTC.

The rearrangement joins TRBV9 to TRBJ1-5; D not certain. V was pared by 0 bases and J by 0 bases, with 7 bases between. Germline V CDR1 and CDR2: SGDLS, YYNGEE. This CDR3 is 15 amino acids long. The CDR3 protein is CASSVGDNSNQPQHF. In DNA, the CDR3 is TGTGCCAGCAGCGTAGGAGACAATAGCAATCAGCCCCAGCATTTT.

The V gene is TRBV12-3 or TRBV12-4, the J gene TRBJ1-2; 7 positions agree with TRBD1. The junction had 13 bases not matched to a gene; V was cut back by 5 bases and J by 7 bases. The CDR3 is made up of 15 amino acids. Here the CDR3 DNA reads TGTGCCAGCAGTACGGATAGCGGGACAGAGGGTGGCTACACCTTC. Protein sequence: CASSTDSGTEGGYTF.

This clonotype was found a few times. J is TRBJ1-4 and V is TRBV6-6; D not resolved. The germline gives CDR1 MNHNY, CDR2 SVGAGI (reference sequence). Trimming took off 7 bases at V and 5 bases at J, with 11 bases between the two ends. The CDR3 covers 13 residues. CDR3 sequence reads: CASTPGGNEKLFF. In nucleotides, the CDR3 is TGTGCCAGCACACCGGGAGGAAATGAAAAACTGTTTTTT.

A few counts support this clonotype. This chain links TRBV9 with TRBJ1-1; no definite D call. Germline CDR1 and CDR2: SGDLS and YYNGEE. This CDR3 has 14 amino acids. Trimming left V 3 bases short and J 1 base short, with 10 bases between. CDR3 DNA sequence: TGTGCCAGCAGCGAGACCCCGGGGAACACTGAAGCTTTCTTT. This codes for CASSETPGNTEAFF. The full variable domain, with the rest looked up from reference TRBV9 and TRBJ1-1, is DSGVTQTPKHLITATGQRVTLRCSPRSGDLSVYWYQQSLDQGLQFLIQYYNGEERAKGNILERFSAQQFPDLHSELNLSSLELGDSALYFCASSETPGNTEAFFGQGTRLTVV.

The chain uses TRBV3-1 and TRBJ1-2; no clear D gene. Germline V gene sequence: CDR1 LGHDT, CDR2 YNNKEL (reference sequence). The CDR3 totals 14 residues. V dropped 1 base and J dropped 8 bases, with 14 bases sitting between them. The CDR3 loop reads CASSQVGATGGYTF. CDR3 sequence (DNA): TGTGCCAGCAGCCAAGTCGGCGCTACCGGCGGCTACACCTTC.

The V gene is TRBV7-3, the J gene TRBJ1-2; the D gene is possibly TRBD1 (5 bases). The CDR3 is 14 residues long. Germline V gene sequence: CDR1 SGHTA, CDR2 FQGTGA. V shed 0 bases and J shed 6 bases, with 11 bases lying between them. CDR3 bases: TGTGCCAGCAGCTTAACGAGAGAAGGGGATGGCTACACCTTC. The encoded protein is CASSLTREGDGYTF. Using reference TRBV7-3 and TRBJ1-2 for the parts outside the CDR3, the full variable domain is GAGVSQTPSNKVTEKGKYVELRCDPISGHTALYWYRQSLGQGPEFLIYFQGTGAADDSGLPNDRFFAVRPEGSVSTLKIQRTERGDSAVYLCASSLTREGDGYTFGSGTRLTVV.

There are a few counts of this clonotype. The V gene is TRBV6-2 or TRBV6-3, the J gene TRBJ1-2, with D possibly being TRBD1 (6 bases). Deletions cut 8 bases from V and 4 bases from J, with 29 bases between. Germline V gene sequence: CDR1 MNHEY, CDR2 SVGEGT. The CDR3 extends over 18 amino acids. The CDR3: CASHQRGGTGRSGYGYTF. CDR3 nucleotide sequence: TGTGCCAGCCACCAACGGGGCGGAACAGGGAGGAGCGGCTATGGCTACACCTTC.

This rearrangement joins TRBV2 to TRBJ2-3, with D tentatively TRBD2 (7 bases). With 3 bases removed from V and 5 bases from J, the gap between germline ends came to 24 bases. CDR1 is SNHLY and CDR2 is FYNNEI in the germline V gene. This CDR3 contains 18 residues. The CDR3 region is CASSDLRGRGIEGDTQYF. The DNA of the CDR3 is TGTGCCAGCAGTGATTTGCGGGGGCGAGGAATAGAAGGAGATACGCAGTATTTT.

The chain combines TRBV28 with TRBJ2-3; 8 bases line up with TRBD2. With V trimmed by 4 bases and J by 2 bases, 8 bases remained unmatched. The V gene's germline CDR1 is MDHEN and CDR2 SYDVKM. The length of the CDR3 is 16 residues. For the CDR3, the DNA is TGTGCCAGCAGTTCCTCCGGGACTAGGAACACAGATACGCAGTATTTT. Its translation is CASSSSGTRNTDTQYF.

This clonotype was observed a few times. This rearrangement joins TRBV18 to TRBJ1-1, with D unclear. V was cut by 4 bases and J by 1 base, with 7 bases left in between. Germline-derived CDR1 and CDR2 are KGHSH and LQKENI. This CDR3 region has 13 residues. The DNA of the CDR3 is TGTGCCAGCTCACAAGACAAGAACACTGAAGCTTTCTTT. It encodes CASSQDKNTEAFF.

J is TRBJ2-1 and V is TRBV5-1; the D gene is possibly TRBD2 (5 bases). Germline V gene lookup returns CDR1 SGHRS and CDR2 YFSETQ. This CDR3 region has 18 residues. V dropped 4 bases and J dropped 2 bases, with 22 bases sitting between them. The CDR3 loop reads CASSTPLLSGSPYNEQFF. The CDR3 bases are TGCGCCAGCAGCACACCTCTGCTATCTGGGAGTCCCTACAATGAGCAGTTCTTC.

This clonotype came up a few times. This chain joins TRBV20-1 and TRBJ1-1, with 7 nucleotides matching TRBD1. This CDR3 contains 16 residues. Germline lookup yields CDR1 DFQATT and CDR2 SNEGSKA (reference sequence). V lost 6 bases, J lost 0 bases, and 13 bases stayed unmatched. Written as DNA, the CDR3 is TGCAGTGCGATAGGTCGGGACAGAAGCCTGAACACTGAAGCTTTCTTT. It is translated as CSAIGRDRSLNTEAFF.

This clonotype showed up just a few times. The J gene is TRBJ2-5, the V gene TRBV3-1; no clear D gene. Germline lookup yields CDR1 LGHDT and CDR2 YNNKEL (reference sequence). The germline V and J ends were trimmed by 6 bases and 7 bases, with 6 bases remaining between them. The CDR3 consists of 10 residues. This CDR3 is CASSASTQYF. The DNA of the CDR3 is TGTGCCAGCAGTGCCTCGACCCAGTACTTC.

The chain has TRBV15 and TRBJ1-4; no clear D gene. CDR3 size: 13 residues. Germline lookup yields CDR1 LNHNV and CDR2 YYDKDF (reference sequence). V was trimmed by 3 bases and J by 12 bases, leaving 14 bases between them. CDR3 region: CATSSGLNKELFF. CDR3 nucleotides: TGTGCCACCAGCAGCGGACTTAATAAAGAACTGTTTTTT.

J is TRBJ2-7 and V is TRBV9, with 11 nucleotides matching TRBD1. This CDR3 is 14 amino acids long. Per germline, CDR1 SGDLS and CDR2 YYNGEE. J was trimmed by 3 bases and V by 3 bases; bases with no gene match: 2. The CDR3 reads CASSGGTGGYEQYF. DNA for the CDR3: TGTGCCAGCAGCGGGGGGACAGGGGGCTACGAGCAGTACTTC.

In its sample, this clonotype was seen a few times. The chain uses TRBV6-1 and TRBJ2-2; D may be TRBD1 (5 bases). V was cut by 4 bases and J by 3 bases, with 15 bases left in between. Germline CDR1 MNHNS, CDR2 SASEGT. This CDR3 is built from 16 residues. The CDR3 loop is CASSAYHRGYTGELFF. Written as DNA, the CDR3 is TGTGCCAGCAGTGCCTACCATAGGGGTTACACCGGGGAGCTGTTTTTT.